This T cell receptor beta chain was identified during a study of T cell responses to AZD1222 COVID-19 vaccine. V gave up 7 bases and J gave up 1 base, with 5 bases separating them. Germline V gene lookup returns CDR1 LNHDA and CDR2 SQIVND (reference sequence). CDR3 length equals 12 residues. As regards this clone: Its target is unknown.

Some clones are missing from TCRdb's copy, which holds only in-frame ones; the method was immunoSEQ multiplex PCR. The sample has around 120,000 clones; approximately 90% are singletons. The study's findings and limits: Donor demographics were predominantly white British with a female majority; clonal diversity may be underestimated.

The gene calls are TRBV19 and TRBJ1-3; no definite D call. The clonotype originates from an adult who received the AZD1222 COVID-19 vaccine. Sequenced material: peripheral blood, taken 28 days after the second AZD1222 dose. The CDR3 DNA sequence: TGTGCCAGTAACCTTTCTGGAAACACCATATATTTT. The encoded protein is CASNLSGNTIYF.